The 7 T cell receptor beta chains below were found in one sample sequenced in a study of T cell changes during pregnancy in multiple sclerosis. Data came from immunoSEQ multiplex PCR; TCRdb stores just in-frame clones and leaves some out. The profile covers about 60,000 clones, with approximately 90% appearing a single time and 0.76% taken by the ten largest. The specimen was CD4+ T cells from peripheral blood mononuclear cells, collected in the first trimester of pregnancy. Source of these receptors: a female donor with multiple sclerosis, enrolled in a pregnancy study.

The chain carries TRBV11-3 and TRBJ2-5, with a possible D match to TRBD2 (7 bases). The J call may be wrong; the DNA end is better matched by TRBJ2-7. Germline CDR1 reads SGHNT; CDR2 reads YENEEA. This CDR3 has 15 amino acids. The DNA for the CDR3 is TGTGCCAGCAGCGCCGGAGGGGGGGCCGGTCGCGAGCAGTACTTC. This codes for CASSAGGGAGREQYF.

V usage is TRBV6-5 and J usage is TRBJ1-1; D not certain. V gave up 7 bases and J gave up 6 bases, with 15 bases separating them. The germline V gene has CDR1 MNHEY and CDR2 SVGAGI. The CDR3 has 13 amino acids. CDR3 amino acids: CASNAFGLPEAFF. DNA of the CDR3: TGTGCCAGCAACGCCTTTGGGCTGCCTGAAGCTTTCTTT.

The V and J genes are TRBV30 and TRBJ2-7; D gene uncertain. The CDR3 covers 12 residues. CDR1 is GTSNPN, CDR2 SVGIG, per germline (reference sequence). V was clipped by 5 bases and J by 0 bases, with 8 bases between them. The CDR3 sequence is CAWGPSSYEQYF. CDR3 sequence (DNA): TGTGCCTGGGGCCCCAGCTCCTACGAGCAGTACTTC.

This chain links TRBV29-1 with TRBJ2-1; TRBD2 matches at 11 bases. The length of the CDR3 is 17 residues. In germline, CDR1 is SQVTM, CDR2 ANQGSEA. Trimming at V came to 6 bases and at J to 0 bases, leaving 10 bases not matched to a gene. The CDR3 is CSVPGLAVPGSYNEQFF. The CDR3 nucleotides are TGCAGCGTCCCGGGACTAGCGGTTCCTGGCTCCTACAATGAGCAGTTCTTC.

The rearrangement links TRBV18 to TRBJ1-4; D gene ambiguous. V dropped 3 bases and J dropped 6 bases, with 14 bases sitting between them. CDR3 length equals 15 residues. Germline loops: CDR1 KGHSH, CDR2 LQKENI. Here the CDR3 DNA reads TGTGCCAGCTCACCGGCCGAAAGGAGGGATGAAAAACTGTTTTTT. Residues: CASSPAERRDEKLFF. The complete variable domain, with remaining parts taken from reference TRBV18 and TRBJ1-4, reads NAGVMQNPRHLVRRRGQEARLRCSPMKGHSHVYWYRQLPEEGLKFMVYLQKENIIDESGMPKERFSAEFPKEGPSILRIQQVVRGDSAAYFCASSPAERRDEKLFFGSGTQLSVL.

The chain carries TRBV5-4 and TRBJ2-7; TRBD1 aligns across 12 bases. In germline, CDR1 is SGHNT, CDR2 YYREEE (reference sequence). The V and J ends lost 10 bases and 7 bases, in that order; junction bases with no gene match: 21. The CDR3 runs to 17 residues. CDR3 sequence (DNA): TGTGCCTCCAGCCATTCCACCCAGGGACAGGGGGCACGTGAGCAGTACTTC. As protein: CASSHSTQGQGAREQYF.

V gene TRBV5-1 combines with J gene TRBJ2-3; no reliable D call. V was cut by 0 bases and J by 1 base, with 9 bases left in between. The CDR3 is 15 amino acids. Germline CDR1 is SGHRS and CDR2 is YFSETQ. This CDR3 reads CASSLAVVGTDTQYF. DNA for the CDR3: TGCGCCAGCAGCTTGGCGGTGGTCGGCACAGATACGCAGTATTTT.